This T cell receptor beta chain was captured by sequencing in a study of T cell responses to AZD1222 COVID-19 vaccine. Clones were read by immunoSEQ multiplex PCR, and TCRdb kept only the in-frame ones, dropping some. The table shows under 200,000 clones, with approximately 93% occurring only once. This clone was observed a single time. Germline-derived CDR1 and CDR2 are KGHSH and LQKENI. The CDR3 is 13 residues long. V lost 3 bases and J lost 6, with 9 bases in between. The rearrangement links TRBV18 to TRBJ2-1; D gene unclear. This sequence was found in an adult in good health. Sample: peripheral blood, taken on day 0 of AZD1222 vaccination. DNA of the CDR3: TGTGCCAGCTCACCGGGCCCACCCAATGAGCAGTTCTTC. Translated, it gives CASSPGPPNEQFF.